This is a list of T cell receptor beta chains from one sample in a study of T cells in Graves' hyperthyroidism and ophthalmopathy. MiXCR, applied by TCRdb to the multiplex PCR reads, yields one record per CDR3 protein. The sample consists of hundreds of thousands of distinct CDR3 sequences, 38% of them appearing once. Material for sequencing was blood. The receptors originated from a man younger than 35 with Graves' hyperthyroidism. CDR3s leave out the opening cysteine and the closing phenylalanine or tryptophan. Rows give clone size only sometimes, using once, few, many, or a class for an expanded clone.

cdr3_length j_call clone_size v_call cdr3_aa
11 TRBJ2-3 few TRBV29-1 SVDGGLPDTQY
10 TRBJ2-7 - TRBV4-2 AWSGESGEQY
14 TRBJ1-1 many TRBV9 ASSLLPQGTNTEAF
12 TRBJ1-1 few TRBV20-1 SARYSELNTEAF
13 TRBJ2-7 few TRBV13 ASSPGLADPYEQY
14 TRBJ1-5 - TRBV19 ASSNTAPYSNQPQH
12 TRBJ2-7 few TRBV2 ASREQGSSYEQY
10 TRBJ2-7 - TRBV6-1 ASTFQGVEQY
11 TRBJ2-7 - TRBV11-2 ASSLQGAPREY
11 TRBJ1-3 many TRBV10-3 AIRGHSGNTIY
12 TRBJ2-5 many TRBV10-3 AISGRSSQETQY
13 TRBJ1-1 - TRBV6-6 ASSVDGQGNTEAF
12 TRBJ1-5 many TRBV9 ASSVDGQNQPQH
13 TRBJ1-5 - TRBV4-1 ASSQIGQGNQPQH
11 TRBJ2-7 - TRBV7-2 ASSPGNPYEQY
15 TRBJ2-2 few TRBV9 ASSVVASFSSAGELF
12 TRBJ2-5 - TRBV7-6 ASSKGTAGETQY
11 TRBJ2-7 few TRBV9 ASNQGSAYEQY
14 TRBJ2-7 many TRBV5-4 ASSPTGGDSVYEQY
12 TRBJ2-5 many TRBV25-1 ASSASRGGETQY
13 TRBJ2-7 - TRBV13 ASSSLAGPSYEQY
13 TRBJ1-1 many TRBV15 ATSREQNVNTEAF
12 TRBJ2-2 - TRBV7-8 ASSPRDLMGELF
12 TRBJ1-1 - TRBV7-8 ASSPGHVNTEAF
10 TRBJ2-7 many TRBV2 ASRAGRGEQY
13 TRBJ2-5 many TRBV11-2 ASSLSNSRQETQY
9 TRBJ1-2 - TRBV2 ATRGDYGYT
10 TRBJ1-2 - TRBV29-1 SVAQGNYGYT
10 TRBJ2-5 - TRBV4-1 ASSHQGETQY
13 TRBJ2-3 many TRBV15 ATSRDPGSTDTQY
9 TRBJ1-2 few TRBV29-1 SVWELYGYT
14 TRBJ1-1 few TRBV6-5 ASTLTHIRFNTEAF
12 TRBJ1-1 many TRBV7-8 ASSPDRRGTEAF
12 TRBJ2-2 - TRBV19 ASSEGGATGELF
16 TRBJ1-3 few TRBV7-8 ASNLQGRALSSGNTIY
11 TRBJ2-5 many TRBV29-1 SSSGLYQETQY
12 TRBJ2-3 - TRBV7-3 ASSLGLAGDTQY
14 TRBJ2-7 - TRBV7-9 ASSAPAEGMKGEQY
13 TRBJ2-7 - TRBV19 ASSPTSGSYYEQY
12 TRBJ1-1 few TRBV4-1 ASSQGDGNTEAF
12 TRBJ1-6 many TRBV3-1 ASSQWDGPQPLH
10 TRBJ1-2 many TRBV6-6 ASSTTGYGYT
12 TRBJ1-2 - TRBV25-1 ASSEAGPTQGYT
12 TRBJ1-1 few TRBV6-5 ASSFAGGASEAF
13 TRBJ1-2 - TRBV7-7 ASSLARLTSYGYT
12 TRBJ2-7 few TRBV5-1 ASSLVGQPYEQY
15 TRBJ1-1 - TRBV12-3/TRBV12-4 ASSLGRTGSMNTEAF
12 TRBJ1-6 few TRBV3-1 ASSLLDENSPLH
11 TRBJ2-7 - TRBV12-3/TRBV12-4 ASSLQGGAEQY
14 TRBJ1-2 - TRBV20-1 SAPLTGDRGNYGYT
12 TRBJ2-2 few TRBV2 ASKERGGIGELF
13 TRBJ2-2 few TRBV5-8 ASSFGTQNTGELF
11 TRBJ2-7 many TRBV29-1 SVSTSGTYEQY
15 TRBJ2-2 - TRBV5-5 ASSLLGTSGSVGELF
12 TRBJ1-2 - TRBV2 ASRSGTGGNGYT
12 TRBJ2-7 - TRBV12-5 ASGGGTSGSEQY
14 TRBJ1-4 - TRBV9 ASSAGGDSTNEKLF